Below, 21 T cell receptor beta chains from the same sample are listed, as sequenced in a study of vaccination and CD4 T cells after COVID-19. The treatment: approximately 11-day PBMC culture with coronavirus spike peptide pools or control peptides (ViraFEST assay). With the Oncomine TCR Beta short-read assay, DNA from cultured CD4+ T cells was sequenced. Each CDR3 protein is one row after TCRdb ran MiXCR on the PCR reads. There are 9,500 to 15,000 distinct CDR3 sequences in the sample; roughly 55% occur only once, and under 25% lies in the top ten. Their recognized antigens are unknown. Sequencing was carried out using CD4+ T cells from blood, cultured in vitro. Every receptor here comes from a human donor who had recovered from COVID-19.

This clonotype was picked up a small number of times. V usage is TRBV27 and J usage is TRBJ1-1; D is uncertain. The CDR3 spans 14 residues. Germline CDR1 and CDR2: MNHEY and SMNVEV (reference sequence). Trimming pared 6 bases from V and 4 bases from J, leaving 15 bases between. CDR3 sequence: CASSPTRVATEAFF. In DNA, the CDR3 is TGTGCCAGCAGCCCAACAAGGGTCGCCACTGAAGCTTTCTTT.

J is TRBJ2-5 and V is TRBV4-1; 12 nucleotides align to TRBD2. CDR1 is MGHRA, CDR2 YSYEKL, per germline. This CDR3 is 16 amino acids long. The V gene end was trimmed by 4 bases and the J gene end by 4 bases; junction bases not matched to a gene: 7. This CDR3 is CASSRGLAGGPETQYF. The CDR3 coding sequence is TGCGCCAGCAGCCGGGGCCTAGCGGGAGGGCCAGAGACCCAGTACTTC.

The chain employs TRBV20-1 and TRBJ2-7; 10 positions agree with TRBD2. The CDR3 has 15 amino acids. J gave up 4 bases and V 1 base, and 7 bases lay outside the gene matches. Germline V CDR1 and CDR2: DFQATT, SNEGSKA (reference sequence). The CDR3 loop reads CSARGPGLARYEQYF. For the CDR3, the DNA is TGCAGTGCTAGAGGTCCGGGACTAGCGAGATACGAGCAGTACTTC.

The rearrangement joins TRBV4-1 to TRBJ1-6; D is ambiguous. The CDR3 totals 13 residues. Germline V lookup: CDR1 MGHRA, CDR2 YSYEKL. Trimming pared 4 bases from V and 8 bases from J, leaving 9 bases between. The DNA of the CDR3 is TGCGCCAGCAGCCTGACTGGGGATTCACCCCTCCACTTT. Its translation: CASSLTGDSPLHF.

The gene calls are TRBV6-1 and TRBJ2-1; 7 bases fit TRBD2. The germline V gene encodes CDR1 MNHNS and CDR2 SASEGT. With V trimmed by 6 bases and J by 4 bases, 15 bases remained unmatched. This CDR3 spans 17 amino acids. The CDR3 region is CASSRSSPAGLYNEQFF. For the CDR3, the DNA is TGTGCCAGCAGCCGGTCCTCGCCAGCGGGGTTATACAATGAGCAGTTCTTC.

The chain joins TRBV20-1 to TRBJ2-2, with 7 bases that match TRBD1. This CDR3 has 15 residues. The germline gives CDR1 DFQATT, CDR2 SNEGSKA (reference sequence). V lost 1 base to trimming and J lost 3 bases; unmatched junction nucleotides: 5. CDR3 in amino acids: CSARGGRGHTGELFF. CDR3 coding DNA: TGCAGTGCTAGAGGGGGAAGGGGGCACACCGGGGAGCTGTTTTTT.

The chain combines TRBV5-1 with TRBJ2-2; D may be TRBD2 (5 bases). Germline lookup yields CDR1 SGHRS and CDR2 YFSETQ. V was shortened by 0 bases and J by 5 bases, with 11 bases between the two germline ends. The CDR3 contains 15 residues. The CDR3 spells CASSLAAGTTGELFF. Here the CDR3 DNA reads TGCGCCAGCAGCTTGGCCGCGGGCACGACCGGGGAGCTGTTTTTT.

This sequence joins TRBV27 and TRBJ1-5, with TRBD1 as a possible D gene (5 bases). The CDR3 sequence is 14 residues long. Per the germline V gene, CDR1 is MNHEY and CDR2 is SMNVEV (reference sequence). V was trimmed by 5 bases and J by 2 bases, leaving 10 bases between them. The DNA of the CDR3 is TGTGCCAGCAGTCCCAGGGACGGCAATCAGCCCCAGCATTTT. Translating it yields CASSPRDGNQPQHF.

In this sample, this clonotype turned up a few times. The genes are TRBV20-1 and TRBJ2-5; D may be TRBD2 (6 bases). This CDR3 has 12 amino acids. CDR1 is DFQATT and CDR2 is SNEGSKA in the germline V gene (reference sequence). Trimming stripped 3 bases from V and 5 bases from J, with 10 bases between. CDR3 amino acids: CSAREGYETQYF. CDR3 sequence (DNA): TGCAGTGCTAGGGAGGGGTATGAGACCCAGTACTTC.

This clonotype was seen a handful of times. The chain is built from TRBV7-2 and TRBJ2-5, with D maybe TRBD1 (5 bases). Trimming took 8 bases from V and 2 from J, leaving 15 bases between them. The CDR3 loop spans 14 amino acids. Germline CDR1 is SGHTA and CDR2 is FQGNSA. The CDR3 DNA sequence: TGTGCCAGCGGGGCCAGACGACTTCAAGAGACCCAGTACTTC. Its protein product is CASGARRLQETQYF.

The chain employs TRBV7-9 and TRBJ2-2; tentative D call: TRBD2 (6 bases). The CDR3 spans 16 residues. Germline values: CDR1 SEHNR, CDR2 FQNEAQ (reference sequence). The V end was cut by 7 bases, the J end by 3 bases, with 18 bases between. The CDR3 sequence: CASTNPGVIDTGELFF. The CDR3 region has the DNA TGTGCCAGCACCAACCCGGGGGTAATCGACACCGGGGAGCTGTTTTTT.

The chain links TRBV19 to TRBJ1-1, with TRBD1 as a possible D gene (5 bases). CDR1 and CDR2 (germline): LNHDA, SQIVND (reference sequence). V gave up 5 bases and J gave up 5 bases, with 15 bases separating them. The CDR3 loop spans 14 amino acids. The CDR3: CASSANGGETEAFF. CDR3 coding DNA: TGTGCCAGTAGTGCCAACGGGGGAGAGACTGAAGCTTTCTTT.

This chain links TRBV4-1 with TRBJ1-2, with a possible D match to TRBD1 (5 bases). There are 16 residues in the CDR3. The V gene lost 4 bases and the J gene lost 6 bases, with 21 bases spanning the gap. Germline V gives CDR1 MGHRA, CDR2 YSYEKL. The CDR3 loop reads CASSLPPGTGENGYTF. CDR3 DNA: TGCGCCAGCAGCCTTCCTCCAGGGACGGGGGAAAATGGCTACACCTTC.

This clonotype was counted only a few times. The chain is built from TRBV6-1 and TRBJ2-5; TRBD1 matches 12 bases. Unmatched junction bases numbered 10, after V lost 6 bases and J lost 5 bases. Germline CDR1 MNHNS, CDR2 SASEGT. The CDR3 totals 16 residues. The CDR3 DNA reads as TGTGCCAGCAGCCAGAGGGACAGGGGGCCCGGGGAGACCCAGTACTTC. It translates to CASSQRDRGPGETQYF.

This clonotype was seen a few times. The chain couples TRBV2 to TRBJ2-5; tentatively, D is TRBD2 (7 bases). The CDR3 length is 14 residues. Germline V gene sequence: CDR1 SNHLY, CDR2 FYNNEI. V was clipped by 6 bases and J by 4 bases, with 15 bases between them. This CDR3 is CASSPTRGGETQYF. In nucleotides, the CDR3 is TGTGCCAGCAGCCCTACGAGGGGGGGAGAGACCCAGTACTTC.

The gene calls are TRBV28 and TRBJ1-1; 7 positions match TRBD1. There are 13 residues in the CDR3. Trimming cost V 6 bases and J 5 bases; bases outside gene matches: 6. The germline CDR1 and CDR2 sequences are MDHEN and SYDVKM. The CDR3 DNA reads TGTGCCAGCAGGTCTCCAGGGGGAACTGAAGCTTTCTTT. This sequence encodes CASRSPGGTEAFF.

The chain is built from TRBV7-9 and TRBJ1-1, with D unresolved. V lost 2 bases and J 4 bases, leaving 20 bases between the germline ends. The CDR3 is 17 residues long. Germline lookup yields CDR1 SEHNR and CDR2 FQNEAQ (reference sequence). Written as DNA, the CDR3 is TGTGCCAGCAGCTTAACGGATAGGAGGGTAAGTATCACTGAAGCTTTCTTT. It yields the protein CASSLTDRRVSITEAFF.

J is TRBJ2-7 and V is TRBV2, with 10 bases identical to TRBD1. With V trimmed by 4 bases and J by 3 bases, 6 bases remained unmatched. Germline-derived CDR1 and CDR2 are SNHLY and FYNNEI. The CDR3 is made up of 15 amino acids. Written as DNA, the CDR3 is TGTGCCAGCAGTGGGAGGACAGGGGGTTACTACGAGCAGTACTTC. Translating it yields CASSGRTGGYYEQYF. Supplemented by reference TRBV2 and TRBJ2-7, the full variable domain reads EPEVTQTPSHQVTQMGQEVILRCVPISNHLYFYWYRQILGQKVEFLVSFYNNEISEKSEIFDDQFSVERPDGSNFTLKIRSTKLEDSAMYFCASSGRTGGYYEQYFGPGTRLTVT.

The chain links TRBV7-9 to TRBJ2-5; no clear D. The CDR3 has 18 residues. Trimming stripped 6 bases from V and 2 bases from J, with 25 bases between. CDR1 is SEHNR, CDR2 FQNEAQ, per germline (reference sequence). DNA for the CDR3: TGTGCCAGCAGGTCTTTTGGACCTTCAGGACCTAAGCAAGAGACCCAGTACTTC. It specifies CASRSFGPSGPKQETQYF.

This chain uses TRBV7-9 with TRBJ2-5, with 12 bases lining up with TRBD2. V lost 1 base to trimming and J lost 3 bases; unmatched junction nucleotides: 3. This CDR3 contains 16 residues. Germline-derived CDR1 and CDR2 are SEHNR and FQNEAQ (reference sequence). The CDR3 spells CASSLGRLAGEETQYF. CDR3 nucleotide sequence: TGTGCCAGCAGCTTAGGGAGACTAGCGGGGGAAGAGACCCAGTACTTC.

The V gene is TRBV19, the J gene TRBJ1-5, with D perhaps matching TRBD1 (6 bases). Germline loops: CDR1 LNHDA, CDR2 SQIVND (reference sequence). The CDR3 is 15 residues long. Trimming took off 3 bases at V and 5 bases at J, with 14 bases between the two ends. The CDR3 loop reads CASSISGQSDQPQHF. CDR3 DNA: TGTGCCAGTAGTATTTCGGGACAAAGTGATCAGCCCCAGCATTTT.